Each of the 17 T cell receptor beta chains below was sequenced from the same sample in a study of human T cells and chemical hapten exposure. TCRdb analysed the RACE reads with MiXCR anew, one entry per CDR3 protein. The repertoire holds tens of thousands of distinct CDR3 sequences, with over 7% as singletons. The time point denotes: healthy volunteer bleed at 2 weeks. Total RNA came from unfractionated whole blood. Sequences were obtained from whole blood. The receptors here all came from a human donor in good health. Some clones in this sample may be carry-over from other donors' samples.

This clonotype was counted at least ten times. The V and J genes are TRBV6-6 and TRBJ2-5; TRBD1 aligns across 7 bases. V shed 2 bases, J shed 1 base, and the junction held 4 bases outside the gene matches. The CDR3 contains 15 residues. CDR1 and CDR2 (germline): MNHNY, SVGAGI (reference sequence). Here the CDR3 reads CASSYEGTVQETQYF. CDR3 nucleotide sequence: TGTGCCAGCAGTTACGAAGGGACAGTCCAAGAGACCCAGTACTTC.

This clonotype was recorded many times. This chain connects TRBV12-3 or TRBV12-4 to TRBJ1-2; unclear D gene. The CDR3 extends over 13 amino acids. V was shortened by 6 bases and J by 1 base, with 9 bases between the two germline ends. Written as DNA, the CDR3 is TGTGCCAGCAGCACGGACGTTAACTATGGCTACACCTTC. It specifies CASSTDVNYGYTF.

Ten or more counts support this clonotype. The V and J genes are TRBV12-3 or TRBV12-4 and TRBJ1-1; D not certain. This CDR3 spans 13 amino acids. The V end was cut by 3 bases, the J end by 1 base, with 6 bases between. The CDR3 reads CASSLTGNTEAFF. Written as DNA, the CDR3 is TGTGCCAGCAGTTTGACCGGGAACACTGAAGCTTTCTTT.

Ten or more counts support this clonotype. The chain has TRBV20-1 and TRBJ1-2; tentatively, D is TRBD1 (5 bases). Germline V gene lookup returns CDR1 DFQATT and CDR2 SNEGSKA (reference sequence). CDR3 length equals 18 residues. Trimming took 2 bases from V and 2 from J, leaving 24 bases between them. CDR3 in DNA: TGCAGTGCTAGACCGCCTGGGGCAGGGACCTACCTCAACTATGGCTACACCTTC. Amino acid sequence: CSARPPGAGTYLNYGYTF.

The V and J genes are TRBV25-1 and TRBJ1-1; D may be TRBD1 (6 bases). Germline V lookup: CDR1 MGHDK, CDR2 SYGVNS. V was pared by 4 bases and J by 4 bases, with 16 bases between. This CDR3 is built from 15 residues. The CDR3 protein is CASSVSSGAATEAFF. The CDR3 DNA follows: TGTGCCAGCAGTGTATCCTCAGGGGCCGCCACTGAAGCTTTCTTT.

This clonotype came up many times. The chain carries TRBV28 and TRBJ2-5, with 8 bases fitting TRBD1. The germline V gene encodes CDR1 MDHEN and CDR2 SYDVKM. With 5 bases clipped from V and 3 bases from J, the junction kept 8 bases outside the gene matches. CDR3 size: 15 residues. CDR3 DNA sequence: TGTGCCAGCAGTCCCTGGGACAGGTGGGAAGAGACCCAGTACTTC. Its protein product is CASSPWDRWEETQYF.

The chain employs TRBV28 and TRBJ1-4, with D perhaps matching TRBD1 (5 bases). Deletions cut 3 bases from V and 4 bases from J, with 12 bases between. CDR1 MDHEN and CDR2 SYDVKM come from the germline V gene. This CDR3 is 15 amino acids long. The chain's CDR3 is CASSFPGTRNEKLFF. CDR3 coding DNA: TGTGCCAGCAGTTTCCCCGGGACCCGTAATGAAAAACTGTTTTTT.

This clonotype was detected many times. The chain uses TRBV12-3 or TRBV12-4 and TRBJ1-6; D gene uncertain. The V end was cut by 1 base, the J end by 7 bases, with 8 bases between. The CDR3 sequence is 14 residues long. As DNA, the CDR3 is TGTGCCAGCAGTTTAGGGGCGGGGAATTCACCCCTCCACTTT. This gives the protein CASSLGAGNSPLHF.

CDR3 residues: CASSQVESYQETQYF. CDR3 in DNA: TGTGCCAGCAGCCAAGTTGAATCGTACCAAGAGACCCAGTACTTC. The J gene is TRBJ2-5, the V gene TRBV3-1, with D hard to call. Germline loops: CDR1 LGHDT, CDR2 YNNKEL (reference sequence). The CDR3 covers 15 residues. Trimming removed 1 base at V and 0 bases at J, with 9 bases between.

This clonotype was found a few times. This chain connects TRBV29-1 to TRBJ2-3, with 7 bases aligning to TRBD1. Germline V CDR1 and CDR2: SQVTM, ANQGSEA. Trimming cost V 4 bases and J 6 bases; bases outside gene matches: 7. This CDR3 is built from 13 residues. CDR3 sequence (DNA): TGCAGCGTTGGAGGGGGCCGAGGGGATACGCAGTATTTT. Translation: CSVGGGRGDTQYF.

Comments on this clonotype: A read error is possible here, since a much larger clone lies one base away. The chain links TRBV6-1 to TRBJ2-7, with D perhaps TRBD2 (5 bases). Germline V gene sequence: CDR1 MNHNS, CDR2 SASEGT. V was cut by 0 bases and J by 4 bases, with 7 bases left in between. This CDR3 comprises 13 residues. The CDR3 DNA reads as TGTGCCAGCAGTGAAGCTCGGGGTTACGAGCAGTACTTC. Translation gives CASSEARGYEQYF.

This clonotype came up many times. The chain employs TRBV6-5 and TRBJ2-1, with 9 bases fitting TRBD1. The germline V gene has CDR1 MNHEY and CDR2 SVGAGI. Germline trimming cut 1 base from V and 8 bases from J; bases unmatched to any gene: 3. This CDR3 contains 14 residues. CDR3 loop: CASSYYRGLDEQFF. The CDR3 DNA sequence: TGTGCCAGCAGTTACTACAGGGGGCTGGATGAGCAGTTCTTC.

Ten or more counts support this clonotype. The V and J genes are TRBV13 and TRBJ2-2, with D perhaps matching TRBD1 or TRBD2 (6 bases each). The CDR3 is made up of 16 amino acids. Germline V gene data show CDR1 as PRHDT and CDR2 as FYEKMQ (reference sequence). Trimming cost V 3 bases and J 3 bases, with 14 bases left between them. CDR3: CASSLNGGAYTGELFF. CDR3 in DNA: TGTGCCAGCAGCTTGAACGGGGGCGCGTACACCGGGGAGCTGTTTTTT.

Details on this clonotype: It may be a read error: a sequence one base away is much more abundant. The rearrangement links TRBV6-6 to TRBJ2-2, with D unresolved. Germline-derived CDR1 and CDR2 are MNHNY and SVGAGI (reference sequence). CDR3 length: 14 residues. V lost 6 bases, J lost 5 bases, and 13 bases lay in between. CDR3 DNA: TGTGCCAGCAGCAATCCTAGATCGACCGGGGAGCTGTTTTTT. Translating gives CASSNPRSTGELFF.

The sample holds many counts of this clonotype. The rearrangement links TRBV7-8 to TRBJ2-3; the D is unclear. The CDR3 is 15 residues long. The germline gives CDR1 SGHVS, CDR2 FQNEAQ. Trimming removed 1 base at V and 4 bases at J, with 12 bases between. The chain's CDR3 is CASSLGGSMADTQYF. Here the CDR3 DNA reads TGTGCCAGCAGCTTAGGTGGCAGCATGGCAGATACGCAGTATTTT.

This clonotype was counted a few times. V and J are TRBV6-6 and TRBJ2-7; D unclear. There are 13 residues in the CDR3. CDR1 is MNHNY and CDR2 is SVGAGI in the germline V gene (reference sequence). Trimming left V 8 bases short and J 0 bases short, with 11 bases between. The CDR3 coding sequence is TGTGCCAGCTTACCCTCTAGCTCCTACGAGCAGTACTTC. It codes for CASLPSSSYEQYF.

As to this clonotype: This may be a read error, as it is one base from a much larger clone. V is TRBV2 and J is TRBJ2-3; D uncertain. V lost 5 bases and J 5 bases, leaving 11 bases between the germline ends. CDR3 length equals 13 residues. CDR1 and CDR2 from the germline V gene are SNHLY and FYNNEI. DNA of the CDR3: TGTGCCAGCAGTAGGTGGACGAAAGATACGCAGTATTTT. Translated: CASSRWTKDTQYF.